A single sample gave rise to the 32 T cell receptor beta chains below, sequenced in a study of blood T cell repertoires in COVID-19. TCRdb's table, derived via immunoSEQ multiplex PCR, lists solely in-frame clones and lacks some. The table records 350,000 to 450,000 clones, 85% of them present only once. Sequences were obtained from peripheral blood. These receptors all come from a woman aged 18-35 years with acute or convalescent COVID-19.

The rearrangement links TRBV4-2 to TRBJ2-1; 12 bases are shared with TRBD1. Germline V gene sequence: CDR1 LGHNA, CDR2 YNFKEQ. The CDR3 has 17 amino acids. V gave up 1 base and J gave up 9 bases; unmatched junction bases: 10. The CDR3 DNA is TGTGCCAGCAGCCAAGCTTTTCCGGGACAGGGGGCTTTTGAGCAGTTCTTC. It specifies CASSQAFPGQGAFEQFF.

The chain joins TRBV3-1 (or the pseudogene TRBV3-2) to TRBJ2-7; perhaps TRBD1 as D (5 bases). Germline CDR1 reads LGHDT; CDR2 reads YNNKEL (reference sequence). The CDR3 runs to 12 residues. V dropped 4 bases and J dropped 3 bases, with 7 bases sitting between them. CDR3 region: CASSLGHYEQYF. As DNA, the CDR3 is TGTGCCAGCAGCCTTGGACACTACGAGCAGTACTTC.

This chain uses TRBV11-2 with TRBJ2-2; D is perhaps TRBD2 (6 bases). CDR3 length: 15 amino acids. Trimming cost V 3 bases and J 4 bases, with 12 bases left between them. Germline V gene sequence: CDR1 SGHAT, CDR2 FQNNGV. CDR3 sequence reads: CASSLGSGGTGELFF. The CDR3 DNA reads TGTGCCAGCAGCTTGGGTAGCGGAGGCACCGGGGAGCTGTTTTTT.

V is TRBV7-9 and J is TRBJ2-1; maybe TRBD2 (6 bases). This CDR3 comprises 12 residues. Between the trimmed V and J ends, which lost 1 base and 13 bases, there was a span of 11 bases. Germline CDR1 SEHNR, CDR2 FQNEAQ (reference sequence). The CDR3: CASSLERASQFF. For the CDR3, the DNA is TGTGCCAGCAGCTTAGAGCGGGCCAGTCAGTTCTTC.

The J gene is TRBJ1-5, the V gene TRBV27, with 8 bases fitting TRBD1. V trimming: 2 bases; J trimming: 6 bases; junction bases outside the gene matches: 3. The CDR3 totals 14 residues. Germline V lookup: CDR1 MNHEY, CDR2 SMNVEV (reference sequence). The CDR3 sequence is CASSLGTGSQPQHF. Here the CDR3 DNA reads TGTGCCAGCAGTTTAGGGACAGGCAGTCAGCCCCAGCATTTT.

The V gene is TRBV10-3, the J gene TRBJ1-5; D may be TRBD1 (5 bases). CDR1 and CDR2 from the germline V gene are ENHRY and SYGVKD. The CDR3 loop spans 15 amino acids. Trimming stripped 8 bases from V and 2 bases from J, with 16 bases between. The CDR3 nucleotides read TGTGCCATCCCGCCTGGAGGGGTAGGCAATCAGCCCCAGCATTTT. Protein sequence: CAIPPGGVGNQPQHF.

This chain uses TRBV3-1 (or the pseudogene TRBV3-2) with TRBJ1-3; TRBD1 aligns across 8 bases. The CDR3 sequence is 14 residues long. The J segment lost 6 bases and the V segment lost 2 bases, leaving 3 bases of the junction unmatched. Germline V gene lookup returns CDR1 LGHDT and CDR2 YNNKEL (reference sequence). The CDR3 reads CASSQQGAKNTIYF. The CDR3 bases are TGTGCCAGCAGCCAACAGGGGGCAAAAAACACCATATATTTT.

The CDR3: CATKKAGVQYGYTF. DNA of the CDR3: TGTGCCACTAAAAAAGCAGGGGTTCAGTATGGCTACACCTTC. This chain joins TRBV11-2 and TRBJ1-2; a possible D gene is TRBD1 (6 bases). The V gene lost 10 bases and the J gene lost 5 bases, with 20 bases spanning the gap. The CDR3 consists of 14 residues. CDR1 is SGHAT and CDR2 is FQNNGV in the germline V gene.

This clone was detected only a few times. The rearrangement links TRBV5-1 to TRBJ2-2, with D perhaps matching TRBD2 (5 bases). This CDR3 region has 14 residues. Trimming shortened V by 4 bases and J by 1 base, and 8 bases separated the two germline ends. Germline V gene data show CDR1 as SGHRS and CDR2 as YFSETQ. The CDR3, as DNA: TGCGCCAGCAGCCGCGAGGGGAACACCGGGGAGCTGTTTTTT. Residues: CASSREGNTGELFF.

This chain connects TRBV5-1 to TRBJ2-7, with 7 bases aligning to TRBD1. CDR1 and CDR2 (germline): SGHRS, YFSETQ. V was clipped by 3 bases and J by 5 bases; unmatched bases: 14. The CDR3 has 16 amino acids. For the CDR3, the DNA is TGCGCCAGCAGCTATGGATACAGGGGCGGTCAGGACGAGCAGTACTTC. Its protein is CASSYGYRGGQDEQYF.

The genes are TRBV5-1 and TRBJ1-1; 8 bases align to TRBD1. With 4 bases clipped from V and 8 bases from J, the junction kept 10 bases outside the gene matches. The germline V gene has CDR1 SGHRS and CDR2 YFSETQ. This CDR3 has 14 amino acids. The CDR3 is CASSLGQGPTEAFF. In DNA, the CDR3 is TGCGCCAGCAGCCTTGGACAGGGACCGACCGAAGCTTTCTTT.

This sequence joins TRBV27 and TRBJ2-2; D is possibly TRBD2 (6 bases). V was pared by 3 bases and J by 6 bases, with 8 bases between. From germline, CDR1 is MNHEY and CDR2 SMNVEV (reference sequence). This CDR3 comprises 13 residues. The CDR3 reads CASSFGGAGELFF. In nucleotides, the CDR3 is TGTGCCAGCAGTTTTGGAGGGGCCGGGGAGCTGTTTTTT.

V usage is TRBV14 and J usage is TRBJ1-2; D is possibly TRBD1 (6 bases). V lost 0 bases, J lost 8 bases, and 10 bases lay in between. CDR3 length equals 13 residues. Looked up from germline, CDR1 is SGHDN and CDR2 is FVKESK. The CDR3 region has the DNA TGTGCCAGCAGCCAAGAATTCAGGGGCGGCTACACCTTC. It yields the protein CASSQEFRGGYTF. The full variable domain, rest sourced from reference TRBV14 and TRBJ1-2, is EAGVTQFPSHSVIEKGQTVTLRCDPISGHDNLYWYRRVMGKEIKFLLHFVKESKQDESGMPNNRFLAERTGGTYSTLKVQPAELEDSGVYFCASSQEFRGGYTFGSGTRLTVV.

J is TRBJ1-5 and V is TRBV7-9, with D perhaps TRBD1 (5 bases). The germline gives CDR1 SEHNR, CDR2 FQNEAQ (reference sequence). The CDR3 is 16 residues long. V lost 5 bases to trimming and J lost 4 bases, with 18 bases between them. CDR3 protein: CASSPRGVGGNQPQHF. The DNA of the CDR3 is TGTGCCAGCAGCCCCAGAGGGGTCGGGGGGAATCAGCCCCAGCATTTT.

The chain couples TRBV5-1 to TRBJ2-7; TRBD2 might be the D (6 bases). The germline CDR1 and CDR2 sequences are SGHRS and YFSETQ. Trimming took off 0 bases at V and 2 bases at J, with 12 bases between the two ends. The CDR3 spans 15 residues. In DNA, the CDR3 is TGCGCCAGCAGCTTGGACCTAGCGCCTGCCTACGAGCAGTACTTC. Translated, it gives CASSLDLAPAYEQYF.

J is TRBJ2-7 and V is TRBV3-1 (or the pseudogene TRBV3-2); the D gene is possibly TRBD1 (6 bases). The CDR3 length is 14 residues. Germline assignment: CDR1 LGHDT and CDR2 YNNKEL (reference sequence). Trimming pared 1 base from V and 7 bases from J, leaving 14 bases between. CDR3 bases: TGTGCCAGCAGCCAAGGGGCAGGGGCTGGAGAGCAGTACTTC. Translation gives CASSQGAGAGEQYF.

The chain joins TRBV19 to TRBJ2-1, with 15 bases that match TRBD2. The CDR3 length is 17 residues. In germline, CDR1 is LNHDA, CDR2 SQIVND (reference sequence). V was pared by 6 bases and J by 4 bases, with 7 bases of the junction left unmatched. Written as DNA, the CDR3 is TGTGCCAGTAGATGGACTAGCGGGGGGGCTAGTTACAATGAGCAGTTCTTC. This sequence encodes CASRWTSGGASYNEQFF.

The J gene is TRBJ1-5, the V gene TRBV5-6; TRBD1 agrees at 8 bases. The germline V gene has CDR1 SGHDT and CDR2 YYEEEE. CDR3 length equals 14 residues. V was pared by 2 bases and J by 6 bases, with 4 bases of the junction left unmatched. DNA of the CDR3: TGTGCCAGCAGCTTTACAGGGGGGAGTCAGCCCCAGCATTTT. This encodes CASSFTGGSQPQHF.

This rearrangement joins TRBV4-1 to TRBJ2-7, with D perhaps matching TRBD2 (6 bases). The CDR3 totals 16 residues. CDR1 is MGHRA and CDR2 is YSYEKL in the germline V gene. V was cut by 0 bases and J by 3 bases, with 15 bases left in between. CDR3 sequence (DNA): TGCGCCAGCAGCCAAGACGTAGCGGACCGAGTCTACGAGCAGTACTTC. It translates to CASSQDVADRVYEQYF.

The J gene is TRBJ2-1, the V gene TRBV14; D ambiguous. Germline V CDR1 and CDR2: SGHDN, FVKESK. V gave up 4 bases and J gave up 3 bases, with 7 bases separating them. This CDR3 comprises 13 residues. The CDR3 protein is CASSPLSYNEQFF. The CDR3 DNA reads TGTGCCAGCAGCCCCCTCAGCTACAATGAGCAGTTCTTC.

CDR3 sequence (DNA): TGTGCCAGCAGCTTGGCTTGGACAGCCTCGGTAAATACGCAGTATTTT. Translating it yields CASSLAWTASVNTQYF. The chain recombines TRBV5-5 with TRBJ2-3; D might be TRBD1 (6 bases). This CDR3 has 16 amino acids. Looked up from germline, CDR1 is SGHKS and CDR2 is YYEKEE (reference sequence). Between the trimmed V and J ends, which lost 0 bases and 7 bases, there was a span of 18 bases.

The CDR3 bases are TGTGCCAGCTGTCCGCGGATCGCGAACACCGGGGAGCTGTTTTTT. Translated: CASCPRIANTGELFF. The chain combines TRBV6-5 with TRBJ2-2, with no clear D. Germline V gene lookup returns CDR1 MNHEY and CDR2 SVGAGI. This CDR3 has 15 amino acids. Trimming took off 8 bases at V and 0 bases at J, with 13 bases between the two ends.

This chain connects TRBV10-3 to TRBJ1-2, with a tentative D call TRBD1 (5 bases). With 0 bases removed from V and 13 bases from J, the gap between germline ends came to 9 bases. The CDR3 spans 11 residues. Looked up from germline, CDR1 is ENHRY and CDR2 is SYGVKD. The CDR3 spells CAISESTAATF. The CDR3 DNA follows: TGTGCCATCAGTGAGTCGACAGCCGCCACCTTC.

The chain recombines TRBV5-1 with TRBJ1-6; 7 bases fit TRBD1. Germline V gene lookup returns CDR1 SGHRS and CDR2 YFSETQ. The CDR3 is 15 amino acids. Unmatched junction bases numbered 7, after V lost 0 bases and J lost 10 bases. Written as DNA, the CDR3 is TGCGCCAGCAGCTTGGAAGTGACAGGGACATCACCCCTCCACTTT. Amino acids: CASSLEVTGTSPLHF.

This chain joins TRBV4-1 and TRBJ1-3; TRBD1 matches 10 bases. The CDR3 covers 17 residues. Germline values: CDR1 MGHRA, CDR2 YSYEKL. V dropped 4 bases and J dropped 5; count of bases not matched to a gene: 11. CDR3 sequence reads: CASSLVGTGARRNTIYF. Written as DNA, the CDR3 is TGCGCCAGCAGCCTCGTCGGGACAGGGGCAAGGAGAAACACCATATATTTT.

V usage is TRBV24-1 and J usage is TRBJ1-5, with TRBD1 matching over 9 bases. The CDR3 length is 15 residues. V lost 4 bases to trimming and J lost 1 base; unmatched junction nucleotides: 1. Germline CDR1 is KGHDR and CDR2 is SFDVKD. As DNA, the CDR3 is TGTGCCACCAGTGAAGGGACAGGGAGCAATCAGCCCCAGCATTTT. It yields the protein CATSEGTGSNQPQHF.

V gene TRBV4-2 combines with J gene TRBJ1-2; TRBD1 matches at 10 bases. This CDR3 has 15 amino acids. CDR1 and CDR2 from the germline V gene are LGHNA and YNFKEQ. V lost 6 bases to trimming and J lost 1 base; unmatched junction nucleotides: 5. Here the CDR3 DNA reads TGTGCCAGCAGGTACGGGACAGGGGTTAACTATGGCTACACCTTC. Translated: CASRYGTGVNYGYTF.

The gene calls are TRBV6-5 and TRBJ2-5; TRBD1 aligns across 7 bases. V trimming: 5 bases; J trimming: 4 bases; junction bases outside the gene matches: 10. CDR1 is MNHEY, CDR2 SVGAGI, per germline. The CDR3 has 15 amino acids. CDR3 nucleotides: TGTGCCAGCAGTAACACCGGGACAGACGTAGAGACCCAGTACTTC. Translation: CASSNTGTDVETQYF.

The gene calls are TRBV9 and TRBJ2-7, with TRBD1 matching over 10 bases. This CDR3 is built from 14 residues. V lost 2 bases, J lost 4 bases, and 3 bases stayed unmatched. Germline V gives CDR1 SGDLS, CDR2 YYNGEE. The CDR3 loop reads CASSVADRGYEQYF. CDR3 DNA sequence: TGTGCCAGCAGCGTTGCGGACAGGGGGTACGAGCAGTACTTC.

The chain couples TRBV6-1 to TRBJ1-2; TRBD1 matches at 10 bases. From germline, CDR1 is MNHNS and CDR2 SASEGT. With V trimmed by 0 bases and J by 4 bases, 5 bases remained unmatched. The CDR3 extends over 16 amino acids. CDR3 amino acids: CASSEAVGTGAYGYTF. In nucleotides, the CDR3 is TGTGCCAGCAGTGAAGCGGTAGGGACAGGGGCCTATGGCTACACCTTC.

The chain uses TRBV6-5 and TRBJ2-5; 8 nucleotides match TRBD2. The ends lost 6 bases at V and 3 bases at J; junction bases unmatched: 9. This CDR3 spans 15 amino acids. CDR1 and CDR2 (germline): MNHEY, SVGAGI. CDR3 region: CASRAWGAGEETQYF. CDR3 DNA: TGTGCCAGCAGAGCCTGGGGAGCGGGAGAAGAGACCCAGTACTTC.

This rearrangement joins TRBV4-1 to TRBJ1-1, with TRBD1 matching 7 bases. After removal of 1 base from V and 5 bases from J, the junction contained 7 bases not matched to a gene. The CDR3 consists of 15 residues. CDR1 and CDR2 (germline): MGHRA, YSYEKL. The CDR3 DNA sequence: TGCGCCAGCAGCCAAGGGACACTCAGGGGGACTGAAGCTTTCTTT. Translated, it gives CASSQGTLRGTEAFF.